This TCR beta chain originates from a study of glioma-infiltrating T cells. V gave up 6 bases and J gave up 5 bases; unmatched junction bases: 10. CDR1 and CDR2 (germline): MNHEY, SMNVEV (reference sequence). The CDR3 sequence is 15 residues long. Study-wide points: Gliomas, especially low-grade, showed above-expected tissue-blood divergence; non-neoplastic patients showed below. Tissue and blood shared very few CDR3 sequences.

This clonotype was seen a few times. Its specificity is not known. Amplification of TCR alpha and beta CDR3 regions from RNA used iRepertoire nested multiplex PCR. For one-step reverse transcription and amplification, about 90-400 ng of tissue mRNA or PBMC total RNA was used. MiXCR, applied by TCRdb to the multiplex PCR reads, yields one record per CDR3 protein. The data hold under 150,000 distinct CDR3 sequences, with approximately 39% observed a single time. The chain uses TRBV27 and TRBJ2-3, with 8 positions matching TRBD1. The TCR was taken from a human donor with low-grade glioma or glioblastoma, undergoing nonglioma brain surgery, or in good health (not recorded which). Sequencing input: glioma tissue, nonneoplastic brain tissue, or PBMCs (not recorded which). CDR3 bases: TGTGCCAGCAGCTATCGGGACAGGACGCAAGATACGCAGTATTTT. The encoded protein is CASSYRDRTQDTQYF.